This is a list of T cell receptor beta chains from one sample in a study of blood T cell repertoires in COVID-19. This table comes from immunoSEQ multiplex PCR, and its TCRdb copy is limited to in-frame clones, with some not included. The sample lists around 170,000 clones; approximately 86% were seen once. The sequencing input was peripheral blood. Receptor source: a man aged 45-65 years with active or convalescent COVID-19. Each CDR3 is given with its conserved first and last residue. The D gene is left open where the match is weak. Clone size is stated in some rows and not others, as once, few, many or a class when expanded.

j_gene,abundance,d_gene,v_gene,CDR3nt,CDR3aa
TRBJ2-2,.,.,TRBV6-6,TGTGCCAGCTGCCGGGAGAACACCGGGGAGCTGTTTTTT,CASCRENTGELFF
TRBJ2-5,.,TRBD2,TRBV27,TGTGCCAGCAGTCAGACTAGCGGGGGGGCAGAGACCCAGTACTTC,CASSQTSGGAETQYF
TRBJ1-3,.,.,TRBV19,TGTGCCAGTAAGACAGGACCTGGAAACACCATATATTTT,CASKTGPGNTIYF
TRBJ2-7,.,TRBD2,TRBV5-1,TGCGCCAGCAGCACCGGGACTAGCGGGGGTACCTACGAGCAGTACTTC,CASSTGTSGGTYEQYF
TRBJ1-5,.,.,TRBV29-1,TGCAGCGTTGAAACTAGGGAACATGAGGCGGCGAGCAATCAGCCCCAGCATTTT,CSVETREHEAASNQPQHF
TRBJ2-1,.,TRBD1,TRBV4-1,TGCGCCAGCAGTCTGACAGGGGGACCCAACGAGCAGTTCTTC,CASSLTGGPNEQFF
TRBJ1-5,.,.,TRBV27,TGTGCCAGCAGTTTATCGGCAGGTGGGAATCAGCCCCAGCATTTT,CASSLSAGGNQPQHF
TRBJ1-1,.,TRBD1,TRBV11-3,TGTGCCAGCAGGACGACAGGGATGGGGACTGAAGCTTTCTTT,CASRTTGMGTEAFF
TRBJ2-7,.,TRBD2,TRBV6-4,TGTGCCAGCAGTGATACGTCGGGGACTACTCGTCACGAGCAGTACTTC,CASSDTSGTTRHEQYF
TRBJ1-1,.,.,TRBV19,TGTGCCAGTAGTCTAACCAAAAACACTGAAGCTTTCTTT,CASSLTKNTEAFF
TRBJ2-1,.,.,TRBV7-2,TGTGCCAGCAGCTTAACTACGAACGGATCGCCATGGATCTTC,CASSLTTNGSPWIF
TRBJ2-5,.,TRBD2,TRBV7-2,TGTGCCAGCAGCTTAATAGGGCTAGCGGGGGAGACCCAGTACTTC,CASSLIGLAGETQYF
TRBJ2-7,.,.,TRBV19,TGTGCCAGTAGTCCTAGCTGGAGCTCCTACGAGCAGTACTTC,CASSPSWSSYEQYF
TRBJ1-3,.,.,TRBV11-2,TGTGCCAGCAGCTTAGAAAGGGGCTCTGGAAACACCATATATTTT,CASSLERGSGNTIYF
TRBJ1-2,.,.,TRBV5-8,TGTGCCAGCAGTATCTCTGGGGCTGGCTACACCTTC,CASSISGAGYTF
TRBJ2-5,.,.,TRBV9,TGTGCCAGCAGCGTAGTACAAGAGACCCAGTACTTC,CASSVVQETQYF
TRBJ1-1,few,.,TRBV10-3,TGTGCCACCGCTGGAGGGGACACTGAAGCTTTCTTT,CATAGGDTEAFF
TRBJ1-1,.,.,TRBV4-3,TGCGCCAGCAGCCACCTAGAGGGCACTGAAGCTTTCTTT,CASSHLEGTEAFF
TRBJ2-3,few,TRBD2,TRBV25-1,TGTGCCAGCAGCCCCCCTTATGGGCGGGGGGCCCCAGATACGCAGTATTTT,CASSPPYGRGAPDTQYF
TRBJ2-4,.,TRBD2,TRBV10-3,TGTGCCATCGGCGGCGGGGGGGCCAACATTCAGTACTTC,CAIGGGGANIQYF
TRBJ2-2,.,TRBD1,TRBV7-2,TGTGCCAGCAGCTCCCGGACAGGGGTCGTGAACACCGGGGAGCTGTTTTTT,CASSSRTGVVNTGELFF
TRBJ2-1,few,.,TRBV7-7,TGTGCTAGCAGCCTCCTCGGGGTTGGCAATGAGCAGTTCTTC,CASSLLGVGNEQFF
TRBJ1-1,.,.,TRBV5-4,TGTGCCAGCAGCTTGGCCAGGGGTGTGAACACTGAAGCTTTCTTT,CASSLARGVNTEAFF
TRBJ2-3,.,TRBD2,TRBV7-2,TGTGCCAGCAGCTTAGGGGCAGCGGGGTGGAGGGATACGCAGTATTTT,CASSLGAAGWRDTQYF
TRBJ1-2,.,.,TRBV5-1,TGCGCCAGCAGCTTACTGGACACTACTAACTATGGCTACACCTTC,CASSLLDTTNYGYTF
TRBJ1-1,.,.,TRBV5-6,TGTGCCAGCAGCCTAGGGGGAATGAACACTGAAGCTTTCTTT,CASSLGGMNTEAFF
TRBJ2-1,.,.,TRBV27,TGTGCCAGCAGGGAGGGAGGTCGGGATGAGCAGTTCTTC,CASREGGRDEQFF
TRBJ1-5,.,TRBD1,TRBV7-9,TGTGCCAGCAGCCGACAGGGACAGAAATCCCATTTT,CASSRQGQKSHF
TRBJ1-4,.,.,TRBV24-1,TGTGCCACCAGTGAAGGGGGGGCCGGTGAAAAACTGTTTTTT,CATSEGGAGEKLFF
TRBJ2-5,.,TRBD1,TRBV7-9,TGTGCCAGCAGCCGTAGGGACAGCCTCTGGATAGAGACCCAGTACTTC,CASSRRDSLWIETQYF
TRBJ1-2,.,TRBD1,TRBV27,TGTGCCAGCAGTCCCCTTGGCAGGGGGCAGTCGGAGGGCTACACCTTC,CASSPLGRGQSEGYTF
TRBJ1-2,.,.,TRBV7-2,TGTGCCAGCAGCTTAGTGGTGAGAAGTGGCTACACCTTC,CASSLVVRSGYTF
TRBJ1-2,.,.,TRBV4-2,TGTGCCAGCAGCCAAGATCCAGTGAAAAACTATGGCTACACCTTC,CASSQDPVKNYGYTF
TRBJ1-3,.,TRBD1,TRBV15,TGTGCCACCGATTTCTCAGGGGGCTCTGGAAACACCATATATTTT,CATDFSGGSGNTIYF
TRBJ2-7,once,TRBD1,TRBV5-4,TGTGCCAGCAGCCGCCGGGACAGGGTTAACTACGAGCAGTACTTC,CASSRRDRVNYEQYF
TRBJ2-7,once,.,TRBV3-1/TRBV3-2,TGTGCCAGCAGCTCTACGGGCAGGGCCAACTGGGGCTTC,CASSSTGRANWGF
TRBJ1-4,.,.,TRBV24-1,TGTGCCACCAGCAGTTTGGGCGAAAAACTGTTTTTT,CATSSLGEKLFF
TRBJ1-4,.,.,TRBV7-9,TGTGCCAGCCACGGGACAAACGAAAAACTGTTTTTT,CASHGTNEKLFF
TRBJ2-7,.,.,TRBV2,TGTGCCAGCAGGAAAGGCCTAGATTTTTCCTACGAGCAGTACTTC,CASRKGLDFSYEQYF
TRBJ1-5,few,.,TRBV6-5,TGTGCCAGCAGTTGGGGGGGCGGCCAGCCCCAGCATTTT,CASSWGGGQPQHF
TRBJ1-5,.,.,TRBV27,TGTGCCAGCAGTTCAGGGTCAGGGAGCAATCAGCCCCAGCATTTT,CASSSGSGSNQPQHF
TRBJ2-1,.,TRBD2,TRBV7-2,TGTGCCAGCAGCCACACGGGACTAGCGGACAATGAGCAGTTCTTC,CASSHTGLADNEQFF
TRBJ2-1,once,TRBD1,TRBV11-3,TGTGCCAGCAGCACCCGGGACAGCCCTTCCAATGAGCAGTTCTTC,CASSTRDSPSNEQFF
TRBJ2-7,.,TRBD2,TRBV7-9,TGTGCCAGCACCACTAGCGGCGGATCCTACTACGAGCAGTACTTC,CASTTSGGSYYEQYF
TRBJ2-1,.,TRBD2,TRBV24-1,TGTGCCACCAGTGACCCTTTACAACGGACTAGCGGTCCCACGGAGCAGTTCTTC,CATSDPLQRTSGPTEQFF
TRBJ2-2,.,.,TRBV7-8,TGTGCCAGCAGCCCTTTCACTGACACCGGGGAGCTGTTTTTT,CASSPFTDTGELFF
TRBJ1-2,.,.,TRBV20-1,TGCAGTGCTAGAGGGAGGGTTGGCTACACCTTC,CSARGRVGYTF
TRBJ2-5,.,TRBD2,TRBV5-4,TGTGCCAGCAGCCTTGACGCGGCGGGGGGACAAGAGACCCAGTACTTC,CASSLDAAGGQETQYF
TRBJ1-1,.,.,TRBV11-3,TGTGCCAGCAGCCCCGGGGGAACTAACACTGAAGCTTTCTTT,CASSPGGTNTEAFF
TRBJ1-4,few,TRBD1,TRBV29-1,TGCAGCGTTGTCCGGACAGGGGATGAAAAACTGTTTTTT,CSVVRTGDEKLFF
TRBJ1-1,.,TRBD1,TRBV12-5,TGTGCTAGTGGTTTCGACAGGGGGCGAAGGGATGTTGAAGCTTTCTTT,CASGFDRGRRDVEAFF
TRBJ2-7,.,.,TRBV11-3,TGTGCCAGCAGCTTAGCTGGCCAGGGGCTCTCCTACGAGCAGTACTTC,CASSLAGQGLSYEQYF
TRBJ1-2,.,.,TRBV6-6,TGTGCCAGCAGTACAGGGTCTGGCTACACCTTC,CASSTGSGYTF
TRBJ2-5,.,.,TRBV11-1,TGTGCCAGCAGCTTCGGGGACAACCAAGAGACCCAGTACTTC,CASSFGDNQETQYF
TRBJ1-2,.,TRBD1,TRBV2,TGTGCCAGCAGGGGACTCCAGGGGGCCTTTGGCTACACCTTC,CASRGLQGAFGYTF
TRBJ1-4,.,TRBD1,TRBV29-1,TGCAGCGTTCTACGGACAGGGAACGAAAAACTGTTTTTT,CSVLRTGNEKLFF